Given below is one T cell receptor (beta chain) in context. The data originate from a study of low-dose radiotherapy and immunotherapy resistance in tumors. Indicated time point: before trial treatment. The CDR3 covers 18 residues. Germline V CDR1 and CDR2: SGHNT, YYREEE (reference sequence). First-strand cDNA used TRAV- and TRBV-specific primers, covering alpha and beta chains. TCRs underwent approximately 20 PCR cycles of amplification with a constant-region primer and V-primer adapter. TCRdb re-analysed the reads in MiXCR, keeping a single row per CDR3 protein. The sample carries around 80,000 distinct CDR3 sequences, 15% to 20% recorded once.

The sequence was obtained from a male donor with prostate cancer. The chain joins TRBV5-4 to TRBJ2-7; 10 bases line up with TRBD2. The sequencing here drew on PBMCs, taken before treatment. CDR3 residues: CAFRSPDGGTSESNEQYF. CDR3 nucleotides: TGTGCTTTCAGGTCCCCGGACGGAGGGACTAGCGAGTCAAACGAGCAGTACTTC. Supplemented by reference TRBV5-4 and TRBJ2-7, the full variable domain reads ETGVTQSPTHLIKTRGQQVTLRCSSQSGHNTVSWYQQALGQGPQFIFQYYREEENGRGNFPPRFSGLQFPNYSSELNVNALELDDSALYLCAFRSPDGGTSESNEQYFGPGTRLTVT.